This T cell receptor (beta chain) was recorded in a study of cytomegalovirus exposure and HLA in healthy donors. 13 Jbeta primers and 60 Vbeta primers were used for the PCR. The assay was immunoSEQ multiplex PCR, and TCRdb's table has in-frame clones only and misses some. The table lists about 130,000 clones, approximately 83% of them singletons. The sequencing input was PBMCs. This TCR was sampled from a woman in her thirties or forties in good health and CMV-seropositive.

CDR3 region: CASSAPIREGTDTQYF. The CDR3 nucleotides read TGTGCCAGCAGCGCGCCGATCCGGGAGGGCACAGATACGCAGTATTTT. V gene TRBV9 combines with J gene TRBJ2-3, with 7 positions matching TRBD2. Germline values: CDR1 SGDLS, CDR2 YYNGEE. V gave up 3 bases and J gave up 1 base; unmatched junction bases: 8. CDR3 size: 16 residues. Combining the CDR3 with reference TRBV9 and TRBJ2-3 gives the whole variable domain DSGVTQTPKHLITATGQRVTLRCSPRSGDLSVYWYQQSLDQGLQFLIQYYNGEERAKGNILERFSAQQFPDLHSELNLSSLELGDSALYFCASSAPIREGTDTQYFGPGTRLTVL.